The rows below give T cell receptor beta chains drawn from one sample of a study of blood T cell repertoires in COVID-19. Libraries were prepared by immunoSEQ multiplex PCR; TCRdb keeps only in-frame clonotypes and omits some of them. The sample lists about 230,000 clones, approximately 88% occurring once. The specimen was peripheral blood. These receptor sequences come from a middle-aged man with acute or convalescent COVID-19. Both conserved end residues are part of each CDR3. The D gene is left open where the match is weak. Clone size is stated in some rows and not others, as once, few, many or a class when expanded.

CASSLEGRGGGNTIYF	TGTGCCAGCAGCCTCGAGGGGAGGGGAGGCGGAAACACCATATATTTT	NA	TRBV7-3	TRBJ1-3	NA
CAISESTVSYNEQFF	TGTGCCATCAGTGAAAGCACAGTCTCCTACAATGAGCAGTTCTTC	NA	TRBV10-3	TRBJ2-1	NA
CASSSNQQGLNTEAFF	TGTGCCAGCAGCTCAAACCAACAGGGGCTCAACACTGAAGCTTTCTTT	TRBD1	TRBV7-9	TRBJ1-1	NA
CATSSQGETQYF	TGTGCCACCAGCAGCCAGGGGGAGACCCAGTACTTC	NA	TRBV15	TRBJ2-5	NA
CASSLRLAGVGSSYEQYF	TGTGCCAGCAGCTTACGTCTAGCGGGAGTAGGGAGCTCCTACGAGCAGTACTTC	TRBD2	TRBV11-2	TRBJ2-7	NA
CASSRLTGRNNQPQHF	TGTGCCAGCAGCCGCTTGACAGGGAGGAACAATCAGCCCCAGCATTTT	TRBD1	TRBV7-2	TRBJ1-5	NA
CASSPLTANEAFF	TGTGCCAGCAGTCCCCTGACAGCGAATGAAGCTTTCTTT	NA	TRBV6-6	TRBJ1-1	NA
CAISAAGAEYGYTF	TGTGCCATCAGCGCAGCGGGAGCCGAGTATGGCTACACCTTC	NA	TRBV10-3	TRBJ1-2	NA
CASSLLGQVDFKENTIYF	TGTGCCAGCAGCCTCCTGGGACAGGTTGATTTTAAGGAAAACACCATATATTTT	TRBD1	TRBV5-4	TRBJ1-3	NA
CATTPGGANEKLFF	TGTGCCACCACCCCCGGGGGAGCTAATGAAAAACTGTTTTTT	NA	TRBV15	TRBJ1-4	NA
CASSGREPSGTLDKNIQYF	TGTGCCAGCAGCGGCAGGGAGCCTAGCGGGACTCTGGACAAAAACATTCAGTACTTC	TRBD2	TRBV5-6	TRBJ2-4	NA
CASSLLRHQPQHF	TGTGCCAGCAGTTTGCTCAGGCATCAGCCCCAGCATTTT	NA	TRBV12-3/TRBV12-4	TRBJ1-5	once
CASREAGRTEAFF	TGTGCCAGCAGGGAGGCCGGGAGGACTGAAGCTTTCTTT	NA	TRBV12-3/TRBV12-4	TRBJ1-1	once
CASSLVATGSSQPQHF	TGTGCCAGCAGCTTAGTGGCGACAGGGAGTAGTCAGCCCCAGCATTTT	TRBD1	TRBV7-2	TRBJ1-5	NA
CASSQDPGLAGDYEQYF	TGCGCCAGCAGCCAAGATCCGGGACTAGCGGGAGACTACGAGCAGTACTTC	TRBD2	TRBV4-1	TRBJ2-7	once
CASRGWTPQTSPYGYTF	TGTGCCAGCAGAGGCTGGACACCTCAGACAAGCCCCTATGGCTACACCTTC	NA	TRBV2	TRBJ1-2	once
CASSYPTSGRASPNNEQFF	TGTGCCAGCAGTTACCCTACTAGCGGGAGGGCCTCTCCTAACAATGAGCAGTTCTTC	TRBD2	TRBV6-2/TRBV6-3	TRBJ2-1	NA
CASSSPTGVRQETQYF	TGTGCCAGCAGCAGCCCGACAGGGGTTAGACAAGAGACCCAGTACTTC	TRBD1	TRBV5-4	TRBJ2-5	NA
CASSWDREISPLHF	TGTGCCAGCAGCTGGGACAGGGAAATTTCACCCCTCCACTTT	TRBD1	TRBV14	TRBJ1-6	NA
CASRPIRTENQPQHF	TGTGCCAGCAGACCAATTCGGACAGAGAATCAGCCCCAGCATTTT	NA	TRBV5-6	TRBJ1-5	NA
CASRQRAGLAGLDEQFF	TGTGCCAGCAGACAGCGAGCAGGACTAGCGGGATTAGATGAGCAGTTCTTC	TRBD2	TRBV27	TRBJ2-1	NA
CASSLMIAGGTNTGELFF	TGTGCCAGCAGCTTAATGATAGCGGGAGGAACGAACACCGGGGAGCTGTTTTTT	TRBD2	TRBV11-2	TRBJ2-2	few
CASSPLLTGGNTEAFF	TGCGCCAGCAGCCCCCTTCTTACAGGGGGGAACACTGAAGCTTTCTTT	TRBD1	TRBV5-1	TRBJ1-1	NA
CASSPLRDQPQHF	TGTGCCAGCTCACCACTCCGGGATCAGCCCCAGCATTTT	NA	TRBV18	TRBJ1-5	NA
CASRNRASNQPQHF	TGTGCCAGCCGAAACAGGGCGAGCAATCAGCCCCAGCATTTT	NA	TRBV19	TRBJ1-5	NA
CASSHLDRMNEQYF	TGTGCCAGCAGCCACCTGGACAGGATGAACGAGCAGTACTTC	TRBD1	TRBV7-2	TRBJ2-7	NA
CASGYGNTGELFF	TGCGCCAGCGGCTACGGTAACACCGGGGAGCTGTTTTTT	NA	TRBV5-1	TRBJ2-2	NA
CSVAGTATRPEAFF	TGCAGCGTGGCAGGGACAGCCACTAGACCTGAAGCTTTCTTT	TRBD1	TRBV29-1	TRBJ1-1	NA
CASSLGSRGEQYF	TGTGCCAGCAGTTTAGGGAGCCGGGGCGAGCAGTACTTC	NA	TRBV12-3/TRBV12-4	TRBJ2-7	NA
CASSVERDHYNEQFF	TGTGCCAGCAGCGTTGAGCGGGATCACTACAATGAGCAGTTCTTC	TRBD2	TRBV9	TRBJ2-1	NA
CASSYASGRGDEQFF	TGTGCCAGCAGTTACGCTAGCGGGAGAGGGGATGAGCAGTTCTTC	TRBD2	TRBV6-5	TRBJ2-1	NA
CASSTSIAYGYTF	TGTGCCAGTAGTACCAGTATTGCCTATGGCTACACCTTC	NA	TRBV19	TRBJ1-2	NA
CASSLGTYSNQPQHF	TGTGCCAGCAGTTTAGGGACATATAGCAATCAGCCCCAGCATTTT	NA	TRBV28	TRBJ1-5	NA
CASSLAGQGNNSPLHF	TGCGCCAGCAGCTTGGCCGGGCAGGGGAATAATTCACCCCTCCACTTT	NA	TRBV5-1	TRBJ1-6	NA
CASRPRLEGPTYEQYF	TGTGCCAGCAGACCCCGACTAGAGGGGCCGACCTACGAGCAGTACTTC	NA	TRBV6-6	TRBJ2-7	NA
CASSSSGGELFF	TGTGCCAGCTCCTCTTCGGGCGGGGAGCTGTTTTTT	NA	TRBV18	TRBJ2-2	NA
CASSSGQSNQPQHF	TGTGCCAGCAGTTCAGGACAGAGCAATCAGCCCCAGCATTTT	NA	TRBV6-5	TRBJ1-5	NA
CASTPTRRDHRGTYNEQFF	TGTGCCAGCACCCCAACCCGACGGGATCACAGGGGAACCTACAATGAGCAGTTCTTC	TRBD1	TRBV3-1/TRBV3-2	TRBJ2-1	NA
CASSLEGTDQETQYF	TGTGCCAGCAGCTTAGAAGGTACAGACCAAGAGACCCAGTACTTC	NA	TRBV7-7	TRBJ2-5	NA
CASSRVGTEAFF	TGTGCCAGCAGCCGGGTTGGGACTGAAGCTTTCTTT	NA	TRBV6-5	TRBJ1-1	NA
CASSWGTGIDQPQHF	TGCGCCAGCAGCTGGGGGACAGGGATCGATCAGCCCCAGCATTTT	TRBD1	TRBV5-1	TRBJ1-5	NA
CASSWGGSYNEQFF	TGTGCCAGCAGCTGGGGAGGGTCCTACAATGAGCAGTTCTTC	TRBD2	TRBV7-6	TRBJ2-1	NA
CASSATNGLAGGTADTQYF	TGTGCCAGCAGTGCTACTAACGGACTAGCGGGAGGGACGGCGGATACGCAGTATTTT	TRBD2	TRBV6-2/TRBV6-3	TRBJ2-3	NA
CASIRQGIYTGELFF	TGTGCCAGCATTCGACAGGGGATTTACACCGGGGAGCTGTTTTTT	TRBD1	TRBV28	TRBJ2-2	few
CASTPGQLNQPQHF	TGTGCCAGCACCCCCGGACAGCTCAATCAGCCCCAGCATTTT	NA	TRBV5-5	TRBJ1-5	NA
CASSLDLSRGYTF	TGCGCCAGCAGCTTGGATCTCAGTCGCGGCTACACCTTC	NA	TRBV5-1	TRBJ1-2	NA
CASSPRSGGGDKGTQYF	TGTGCCAGCAGTCCCAGATCGGGGGGGGGCGATAAGGGCACGCAGTATTTT	TRBD2	TRBV6-6	TRBJ2-3	NA
CASSITPNYGYTF	TGTGCCAGCAGCATAACTCCGAACTATGGCTACACCTTC	NA	TRBV7-8	TRBJ1-2	NA
CASSRQGISDYGYTF	TGTGCCAGCAGTAGACAGGGGATAAGTGACTATGGCTACACCTTC	TRBD1	TRBV6-5	TRBJ1-2	NA
CASSFGRDRGIGRETQYF	TGTGCCAGCTCATTCGGCCGGGACAGGGGAATAGGGCGAGAGACCCAGTACTTC	TRBD1	TRBV18	TRBJ2-5	NA
CASRQGSTDTQYF	TGTGCCAGTCGACAGGGTAGCACAGATACGCAGTATTTT	TRBD1	TRBV19	TRBJ2-3	NA
CASSSGTSGYNEQFF	TGTGCCAGCAGTTCGGGGACTAGCGGTTACAATGAGCAGTTCTTC	TRBD2	TRBV6-6	TRBJ2-1	NA
CASSQDGADEQYF	TGTGCCAGCAGTCAAGACGGTGCGGACGAGCAGTACTTC	NA	TRBV2	TRBJ2-7	NA
CASSFVLTSGKYNEQFF	TGTGCCAGCAGTTTTGTGTTGACTAGCGGGAAGTACAATGAGCAGTTCTTC	TRBD2	TRBV6-2/TRBV6-3	TRBJ2-1	NA